This entry is about one TCR beta chain. As handled by the study authors: Estimates of nucleated cell counts were drawn from the amplification of reference gene primers. Using immunoSEQ multiplex PCR, the repertoire was profiled, and TCRdb retains in-frame clones only, with some absent. From that table come the V and J calls and clone size; the DNA was used to work out D and trimming. The sample comprises about 110,000 clones, 70% to 90% of which are singletons, and 3% to 4% rests with the top ten. These data come from a study of blood T cell repertoires in COVID-19. About the research overall: The United States, Italy and Spain supplied acute and convalescent COVID-19 samples.

The germline V gene has CDR1 SGDLS and CDR2 YYNGEE. CDR3 length equals 16 residues. The V end was cut by 0 bases, the J end by 2 bases, with 14 bases between. Sequences were obtained from peripheral blood. The sequence was collected from a man in his forties with acute or convalescent COVID-19. V gene TRBV9 combines with J gene TRBJ1-2; maybe TRBD1 (5 bases). The CDR3 protein is CASSVGGHLQNYGYTF. The CDR3 DNA reads TGTGCCAGCAGCGTAGGTGGACATCTGCAGAACTATGGCTACACCTTC.